The 10 T cell receptor beta chains presented below share a single source sample, sequenced in a study of shared clonotypes between healthy human individuals. Positively selected for CCR7, the CD45RO-negative cells used as naive CD8 cells excluded terminally differentiated effector memory CD45RA+ cells. Generated by immunoSEQ multiplex PCR, the TCRdb table keeps only in-frame clones and is missing some. Of about 1.9 million clones listed, 85% to 95% were seen once; the top ten hold under 2%. The sequencing sample was made of naive CD8+ T cells from PBMCs. The receptors stem from a man aged 18 to 30 in good health. Some clones in this sample may be carry-over from other donors' samples.

For this clone: Other DNA sequences in the same sample also yield this CDR3. The V call is TRBV27, the J call TRBJ2-1, with D perhaps TRBD2 (5 bases). The germline V gene has CDR1 MNHEY and CDR2 SMNVEV (reference sequence). Trimming removed 6 bases at V and 4 bases at J, with 10 bases between. CDR3 length equals 13 residues. The CDR3 bases are TGTGCCAGCAGCCCCGGACTGTACAATGAGCAGTTCTTC. Translation gives CASSPGLYNEQFF.

V is TRBV4-1 and J is TRBJ2-7; possible D gene TRBD2, 6 bases. Deletions cut 4 bases from V and 3 bases from J, with 10 bases between. Germline V gives CDR1 MGHRA, CDR2 YSYEKL. The CDR3 is made up of 13 amino acids. The CDR3 nucleotides are TGCGCCAGCAGCCCGGGAGAGGGCTACGAGCAGTACTTC. It translates to CASSPGEGYEQYF.

The chain couples TRBV28 to TRBJ2-6; weak D call: TRBD2 (5 bases). The CDR3 has 17 amino acids. In germline, CDR1 is MDHEN, CDR2 SYDVKM. Trimming took 2 bases from V and 3 from J, leaving 14 bases between them. The CDR3 DNA follows: TGTGCCAGCAGTTTACCTATACGGGGTAGTGGGGCCAACGTCCTGACTTTC. It is translated as CASSLPIRGSGANVLTF.

This chain links TRBV27 with TRBJ1-2, with D possibly being TRBD1 (6 bases). Trimming shortened V by 6 bases and J by 8 bases, and 16 bases separated the two germline ends. Germline-derived CDR1 and CDR2 are MNHEY and SMNVEV (reference sequence). The CDR3 runs to 13 residues. The CDR3 sequence is CASSPQGVYGYTF. The CDR3 coding sequence is TGTGCCAGCAGCCCACAGGGAGTCTACGGCTACACCTTC.

The chain uses TRBV4-3 and TRBJ1-4; TRBD1 is a possible D gene (5 bases). The CDR3 totals 13 residues. Germline assignment: CDR1 LGHNA and CDR2 YSLEER. The V and J ends lost 0 bases and 11 bases respectively, with 10 bases between them. The CDR3 reads CASSQDGGGKLFF. The CDR3 region has the DNA TGCGCCAGCAGCCAAGATGGCGGGGGGAAACTGTTTTTT.

V usage is TRBV6-1 and J usage is TRBJ2-7, with 8 bases fitting TRBD2. The CDR3 is 14 residues long. V dropped 7 bases and J dropped 0; count of bases not matched to a gene: 5. Germline V gene data show CDR1 as MNHNS and CDR2 as SASEGT. Here the CDR3 reads CASNQRGSSYEQYF. The DNA of the CDR3 is TGTGCCAGCAACCAGCGGGGGTCCTCCTACGAGCAGTACTTC.

The rearrangement uses TRBV4-1 and TRBJ2-7; 7 nucleotides agree with TRBD1. V lost 1 base, J lost 3 bases, and 6 bases stayed unmatched. Germline CDR1 MGHRA, CDR2 YSYEKL. There are 15 residues in the CDR3. CDR3 nucleotide sequence: TGCGCCAGCAGCCAAGGCTTACGACAGGGCTACGAGCAGTACTTC. Protein product: CASSQGLRQGYEQYF.

As DNA, the CDR3 is TGTGCCAGTAGTATCCCCGGACAGGGAGTTAGGGACATTCAGTACTTC. It specifies CASSIPGQGVRDIQYF. This chain joins TRBV19 and TRBJ2-4; 8 bases match TRBD1. Germline V gene lookup returns CDR1 LNHDA and CDR2 SQIVND (reference sequence). Germline trimming cut 3 bases from V and 8 bases from J; bases unmatched to any gene: 12. The CDR3 has 16 residues.

The chain combines TRBV29-1 with TRBJ2-1, with 9 bases identical to TRBD2. Germline trimming cut 6 bases from V and 6 bases from J; bases unmatched to any gene: 9. CDR3 length equals 14 residues. CDR1 SQVTM and CDR2 ANQGSEA come from the germline V gene. The CDR3 region is CSVFGLANSNEQFF. The CDR3 bases are TGCAGCGTATTCGGACTAGCGAATTCCAATGAGCAGTTCTTC.

The genes are TRBV7-6 and TRBJ2-2; 7 bases fit TRBD2. The length of the CDR3 is 16 residues. V lost 5 bases to trimming and J lost 1 base; unmatched junction nucleotides: 7. Germline V gives CDR1 SGHVS, CDR2 FNYEAQ. CDR3 residues: CASSPRGTKNTGELFF. The CDR3, as DNA: TGTGCCAGCAGCCCGCGCGGGACTAAGAACACCGGGGAGCTGTTTTTT.